These T cell receptor beta chains were read from a single sample in a study of response to subunit inactivated influenza vaccine. TCRdb reprocessed the RT-PCR reads via MiXCR and lists one record per CDR3 protein. Of hundreds of thousands of distinct CDR3 sequences listed, around 13% are singletons. This specimen consisted of PBMCs from blood, obtained 14 to 15 days before vaccination. The receptor set was obtained from a man in his forties or fifties who received an inactivated influenza vaccine. Both conserved end residues are part of each CDR3. The order of the fields is V gene, D gene, clone size, J gene, CDR3 DNA, CDR3 protein. D genes are given only for firm matches. Part of the rows lack a size; the others show once, few, many or a class for expanded clones.

TRBV7-2,TRBD2,few,TRBJ2-7,TGTGCCAGCAGCTTCGGTGGTAGCGGGAACTACGAGCAGTACTTC,CASSFGGSGNYEQYF
TRBV20-1,-,few,TRBJ2-1,TGCAGTGCTAGAGATAGTAGCAGGATAACTTACAATGAGCAGTTCTTC,CSARDSSRITYNEQFF
TRBV7-8,TRBD2,few,TRBJ2-2,TGTGCCAGCAGCAGAACTAGCGGGGGGATGACCGGGGAGCTGTTTTTT,CASSRTSGGMTGELFF
TRBV3-1,-,-,TRBJ2-2,TGTGCCAGCAGCCAAGGACTGGGGGAGCTGTTTTTT,CASSQGLGELFF
TRBV5-1,TRBD2,-,TRBJ2-5,TGCGCCAGCAGCGGTGGGGCGGGGGACCGGGAGACCCAGTACTTC,CASSGGAGDRETQYF
TRBV28,-,few,TRBJ2-5,TGTGCCAGCAGTAGTTGGAGATGGAGGACCCAGTACTTC,CASSSWRWRTQYF
TRBV27,TRBD1,-,TRBJ1-1,TGTGCCAGCAGTGGCGGGACAGGTATGAACACTGAAGCTTTCTTT,CASSGGTGMNTEAFF
TRBV4-1,-,-,TRBJ2-1,TGCGCCAGCAGCCAAGACCTAATCGTGTCCTCCTACAATGAGCAGTTCTTC,CASSQDLIVSSYNEQFF
TRBV20-1,TRBD2,-,TRBJ2-6,TGCAGTGCTAGATTGGCGGGAGTACCTGGGGCCAACGTCCTGACTTTC,CSARLAGVPGANVLTF
TRBV11-2,TRBD1,many,TRBJ1-6,TGTGCCAGCAGCCCAAGACAGGGGGTCAGTTCACCCCTCCACTTT,CASSPRQGVSSPLHF
TRBV12-3/TRBV12-4,-,-,TRBJ1-3,TGTGCCAGCAGTTTAAGCAGCCTGGGAGGAAACACCATATATTTT,CASSLSSLGGNTIYF
TRBV30,-,many,TRBJ2-1,TGTGCCTGGAGTCGCCCCGGGACGCCACTGGGCAATGAGCAGTTCTTC,CAWSRPGTPLGNEQFF
TRBV7-9,TRBD1,many,TRBJ1-1,TGTGCCAGCAGCGTACGGGACAGAGGATGGGCTGAAGCTTTCTTT,CASSVRDRGWAEAFF
TRBV6-1,-,-,TRBJ2-2,TGTGCCAGCAACGCCCGGGGTGGCGGGGAGCTGTTTTTT,CASNARGGGELFF
TRBV4-2,TRBD1,-,TRBJ2-5,TGTGCCAGCAGGGAGGCCCTTAAGGGGGCCGCGCAAGAGACCCAGTACTTC,CASREALKGAAQETQYF
TRBV27,TRBD2,-,TRBJ2-5,TGTGCCAGCAGAGAGGGCGGGGGGTCCCTGGGGGAGACCCAGTACTTC,CASREGGGSLGETQYF
TRBV10-3,TRBD2,-,TRBJ2-1,TGTGCCATCAGTCTAGCGGGAGGGACCTACAATGAGCAGTTCTTC,CAISLAGGTYNEQFF
TRBV7-9,-,few,TRBJ2-7,TGTGCCAGCAGCCCTGCGAGAGACACGACCTACGAGCAGTACTTC,CASSPARDTTYEQYF
TRBV24-1,-,-,TRBJ2-1,TGTGCCACCAGACACTACAATGAGCAGTTCTTC,CATRHYNEQFF
TRBV28,TRBD1,-,TRBJ1-4,TGTGCCAGCAGTTTGGCGACAGGGGTTAATGAAAAACTGTTTTTT,CASSLATGVNEKLFF
TRBV6-5,-,few,TRBJ1-1,TGTGCCAGCAGTTATGGGGGCGCGGACACTGAAGCTTTCTTT,CASSYGGADTEAFF
TRBV12-3/TRBV12-4,TRBD1,few,TRBJ2-3,TGTGCCAGCAGCTACGGACAGGGAGCAGATACGCAGTATTTT,CASSYGQGADTQYF
TRBV5-1,-,-,TRBJ1-1,TGCGCCAGCAGCCTGACCTCCGGGACTCCCGTGGAAGCTTTCTTT,CASSLTSGTPVEAFF
TRBV15,-,few,TRBJ2-1,TGTGCCACCAGCAGAGATACTACCCGACCTGAGCAGTTCTTC,CATSRDTTRPEQFF
TRBV11-2,TRBD2,-,TRBJ2-1,TGTGCCAGCAGCTATCCGCGCGGGAGATACAATGAGCAGTTCTTC,CASSYPRGRYNEQFF
TRBV12-3/TRBV12-4,TRBD2,many,TRBJ2-1,TGTGCCAGCAGAAGTGGGACTAGCGGGAGGAATGAGCAGTTCTTC,CASRSGTSGRNEQFF
TRBV9,-,-,TRBJ2-3,TGTGCCAGCAGCGTAGATTCTAGCTTTGCAGATACGCAGTATTTT,CASSVDSSFADTQYF
TRBV7-9,TRBD2,-,TRBJ2-7,TGTGCCAGCAGCCCATATGGGGAGCGGGAAAACGAGCAGTACTTC,CASSPYGERENEQYF
TRBV19,TRBD1,-,TRBJ1-2,TGTGCCAGTACCCCCGGGACAGGGGATGACTACACCTTC,CASTPGTGDDYTF
TRBV5-6,-,few,TRBJ2-1,TGTGCCAGCAGCCCGGTACCTAGGTTCGGGACTCGACGATACAATGAGCAGTTCTTC,CASSPVPRFGTRRYNEQFF
TRBV12-3/TRBV12-4,-,few,TRBJ2-3,TGTGCCAGCAGTCTGACTAGAGTCGCAGATACGCAGTATTTT,CASSLTRVADTQYF
TRBV27,TRBD1,few,TRBJ2-7,TGTGCCAGCAGTTCCCGGGACAGCTTCTCCTACGAGCAGTACTTC,CASSSRDSFSYEQYF
TRBV29-1,-,many,TRBJ1-1,TGCAGCGTCCTAGGGGGGCAAACTGAAGCTTTCTTT,CSVLGGQTEAFF
TRBV5-6,-,few,TRBJ2-7,TGTGCCAGCAGCCCCGGTCTGCCCTACGAGCAGTACTTC,CASSPGLPYEQYF
TRBV5-5,TRBD1,few,TRBJ2-1,TGTGCCAGCAGCTTGGTTATAGGGGGCTTAGGTGAGCAGTTCTTC,CASSLVIGGLGEQFF
TRBV7-2,-,few,TRBJ2-7,TGTGCCAGCAGCCCGACTGTATCCCGAATCTACGAGCAGTACTTC,CASSPTVSRIYEQYF
TRBV9,TRBD1,-,TRBJ2-7,TGTGCCAGCAGCAAACACGCCGGGACAGACTCCTACGAGCAGTACTTC,CASSKHAGTDSYEQYF
TRBV29-1,TRBD1,few,TRBJ2-1,TGCAGCGTTGGACAGGGACCCTACAATGAGCAGTTCTTC,CSVGQGPYNEQFF
TRBV7-6,-,-,TRBJ1-5,TGTGCCAGCAGCTTAGCGGCAGGGGGCAATCAGCCCCAGCATTTT,CASSLAAGGNQPQHF
TRBV12-3/TRBV12-4,-,-,TRBJ1-5,TGTGCCAGCAGTTTAACGGGGAACAACAATCAGCCCCAGCATTTT,CASSLTGNNNQPQHF